A single sample is the source of the 24 T cell receptor beta chains below, sequenced in a study of blood T cells in healthy people across ages. It was with a sample-barcoded 5' primer and a J-beta primer mix that a second PCR of roughly 6 to 12 cycles was run. TCRdb processed the 5' RACE reads anew with MiXCR; each CDR3 protein has one entry. The sample carries hundreds of thousands of distinct CDR3 sequences, just under 25% recorded once. These sequences were also reported in another study, on T cells of mothers and their children.

Sequenced: blood. These receptors all come from a boy between 5 and 17 years old in good health.

CDR3 in amino acids: CASPKSGGLKEQYF. The CDR3 nucleotides read TGTGCCAGCCCGAAATCAGGGGGACTTAAGGAGCAGTACTTC. The chain combines TRBV12-3 or TRBV12-4 with TRBJ2-7; weak D call: TRBD1 (7 bases). The CDR3 contains 14 residues. V was cut by 8 bases and J by 7 bases, with 21 bases left in between.

This clonotype was found a few times. V is TRBV29-1 and J is TRBJ2-5; 10 positions match TRBD2. The CDR3 has 17 residues. J gave up 2 bases and V 0 bases, and 9 bases lay outside the gene matches. Germline loops: CDR1 SQVTM, CDR2 ANQGSEA. Here the CDR3 reads CSVEEYLAGVKQETQYF. CDR3 bases: TGCAGCGTTGAAGAATACCTAGCGGGGGTAAAACAAGAGACCCAGTACTTC.

This rearrangement joins TRBV4-3 to TRBJ1-1; perhaps TRBD1 as D (5 bases). The CDR3 contains 14 residues. Germline V gene data show CDR1 as LGHNA and CDR2 as YSLEER. V was trimmed by 5 bases and J by 0 bases, leaving 10 bases between them. The CDR3 loop reads CASSMLGVNTEAFF. In DNA, the CDR3 is TGCGCCAGCAGCATGCTAGGGGTGAACACTGAAGCTTTCTTT.

The genes are TRBV12-3 or TRBV12-4 and TRBJ2-2; tentatively, D is TRBD2 (5 bases). Deletions cut 2 bases from V and 6 bases from J, with 7 bases between. The CDR3 is 13 amino acids. The CDR3 region has the DNA TGTGCCAGCAGTTTACTAGCTTCCGGGGAGCTGTTTTTT. Protein product: CASSLLASGELFF.

V gene TRBV20-1 combines with J gene TRBJ2-1, with 9 bases identical to TRBD2. Germline V gives CDR1 DFQATT, CDR2 SNEGSKA (reference sequence). V lost 1 base and J lost 3; bases outside the gene matches: 4. This CDR3 is built from 15 residues. The CDR3 region has the DNA TGCAGTGCTAGAGCTACTAGCGGGCTCTACAATGAGCAGTTCTTC. It translates to CSARATSGLYNEQFF.

The rearrangement joins TRBV10-3 to TRBJ2-3; TRBD1 aligns across 11 bases. From germline, CDR1 is ENHRY and CDR2 SYGVKD. V shed 11 bases, J shed 3 bases, and the junction held 4 bases outside the gene matches. The CDR3 has 13 residues. The CDR3 reads CAGGQGATDTQYF. The CDR3, as DNA: TGTGCCGGCGGACAGGGGGCGACAGATACGCAGTATTTT.

There are many counts of this clonotype. J is TRBJ2-2 and V is TRBV6-2 or TRBV6-3; D gene ambiguous. Between the trimmed V and J ends, which lost 5 bases and 2 bases, there was a span of 9 bases. Germline V gene lookup returns CDR1 MNHEY and CDR2 SVGEGT. The length of the CDR3 is 14 residues. The CDR3 DNA is TGTGCCAGCAGTCCGGGCCCTAACACCGGGGAGCTGTTTTTT. It yields the protein CASSPGPNTGELFF.

The V gene is TRBV20-1, the J gene TRBJ2-7; D may be TRBD2 (6 bases). V lost 7 bases to trimming and J lost 4 bases, with 14 bases between them. This CDR3 has 12 amino acids. CDR1 is DFQATT and CDR2 is SNEGSKA in the germline V gene (reference sequence). CDR3 DNA: TGCAGTGGGCGGGACTCCGTGTACGAGCAGTACTTC. It yields the protein CSGRDSVYEQYF.

The chain joins TRBV6-5 to TRBJ2-3; D is unresolved. V dropped 5 bases and J dropped 5 bases, with 11 bases sitting between them. Germline lookup yields CDR1 MNHEY and CDR2 SVGAGI. The CDR3 loop spans 13 amino acids. The CDR3, as DNA: TGTGCCAGCAGTAAGGGATTCGGAGATACGCAGTATTTT. Amino acid sequence: CASSKGFGDTQYF.

The chain has TRBV18 and TRBJ1-4; D is ambiguous. CDR1 and CDR2 (germline): KGHSH, LQKENI. The CDR3 runs 13 residues. V was shortened by 3 bases and J by 8 bases, with 10 bases between the two germline ends. The CDR3 loop reads CASSPLVGEKLFF. CDR3 bases: TGTGCCAGCTCACCGTTGGTAGGCGAAAAACTGTTTTTT.

This clonotype occurred many times. V and J are TRBV6-4 and TRBJ2-6; D is tentatively TRBD1 or TRBD2 (5 bases each). The ends were cut back, 3 bases at V and 2 bases at J, with 5 bases in the middle. The germline V gene encodes CDR1 MRHNA and CDR2 SNTAGT. The CDR3 sequence is 14 residues long. The CDR3 region is CASSEGAGANVLTF. DNA for the CDR3: TGTGCCAGCAGTGAGGGGGCTGGGGCCAACGTCCTGACTTTC.

The V gene is TRBV6-2 or TRBV6-3, the J gene TRBJ2-1; 11 bases are shared with TRBD2. The ends lost 6 bases at V and 5 bases at J; junction bases unmatched: 6. Germline lookup yields CDR1 MNHEY and CDR2 SVGEGT. The CDR3 length is 15 residues. CDR3 nucleotides: TGTGCCAGCAGCTATAGCGGGAGGGGGCACAATGAGCAGTTCTTC. It specifies CASSYSGRGHNEQFF.

V and J are TRBV20-1 and TRBJ1-4, with 8 bases aligning to TRBD1. This CDR3 is 14 amino acids long. Germline V gene lookup returns CDR1 DFQATT and CDR2 SNEGSKA (reference sequence). J was trimmed by 2 bases and V by 3 bases; bases with no gene match: 2. In DNA, the CDR3 is TGCAGTGCTAGGAGGACAGGGACTAATGAAAAACTGTTTTTT. Protein: CSARRTGTNEKLFF.

This chain uses TRBV29-1 with TRBJ2-1; possibly TRBD1 for D (7 bases). CDR3 length equals 14 residues. Trimming shortened V by 7 bases and J by 7 bases, and 20 bases separated the two germline ends. Germline CDR1 and CDR2: SQVTM and ANQGSEA. CDR3 residues: CSASTGMDYNEQFF. In nucleotides, the CDR3 is TGCAGCGCCTCGACAGGGATGGACTATAATGAGCAGTTCTTC.

V usage is TRBV29-1 and J usage is TRBJ2-7, with 10 bases identical to TRBD1. This CDR3 is 13 amino acids long. J gave up 5 bases and V 4 bases, and 5 bases lay outside the gene matches. CDR1 is SQVTM and CDR2 is ANQGSEA in the germline V gene. This chain's CDR3 is CSVARQGANEQYF. CDR3 nucleotide sequence: TGCAGCGTTGCCCGACAGGGGGCTAACGAGCAGTACTTC.

V and J are TRBV2 and TRBJ1-2; D might be TRBD1 (6 bases). This CDR3 region has 14 residues. Trimming pared 6 bases from V and 4 bases from J, leaving 15 bases between. CDR1 and CDR2 from the germline V gene are SNHLY and FYNNEI. The chain's CDR3 is CASRAGGQSYGYTF. DNA of the CDR3: TGTGCCAGCAGGGCTGGGGGACAAAGCTATGGCTACACCTTC.

This rearrangement joins TRBV7-2 to TRBJ2-7; D is perhaps TRBD2 (6 bases). The J call may be incorrect, as the DNA end agrees better with TRBJ2-5. This CDR3 region has 16 residues. Germline V CDR1 and CDR2: SGHTA, FQGNSA. CDR3 in DNA: TGTGCCAGCAGCTTAGTTGGCGGGAACGGCCAAGAGACCCAGTACTTC. Protein: CASSLVGGNGQETQYF.

The chain recombines TRBV7-2 with TRBJ1-2; no clear D. Per germline, CDR1 SGHTA and CDR2 FQGNSA. Deletions cut 5 bases from V and 5 bases from J, with 15 bases between. The CDR3 loop spans 14 amino acids. The CDR3 nucleotides are TGTGCCAGCAGCCAAAGAGCCAGAAAATATGGCTACACCTTC. Translated, it gives CASSQRARKYGYTF.

This clonotype was counted only a few times. DNA of the CDR3: TGTGCCAGTAACGACAGGGGCGGTCGGAACACTGAAGCTTTCTTT. Its protein is CASNDRGGRNTEAFF. The V call is TRBV19, the J call TRBJ1-1; 8 nucleotides agree with TRBD1. Germline V lookup: CDR1 LNHDA, CDR2 SQIVND (reference sequence). This CDR3 contains 15 residues. V gave up 7 bases and J gave up 1 base; unmatched junction bases: 8. Full variable domain (rest looked up from reference TRBV19 and TRBJ1-1): DGGITQSPKYLFRKEGQNVTLSCEQNLNHDAMYWYRQDPGQGLRLIYYSQIVNDFQKGDIAEGYSVSREKKESFPLTVTSAQKNPTAFYLCASNDRGGRNTEAFFGQGTRLTVV.

The chain combines TRBV5-6 with TRBJ2-7; perhaps TRBD2 as D (5 bases). This CDR3 comprises 14 residues. CDR1 and CDR2 (germline): SGHDT, YYEEEE. Trimming pared 4 bases from V and 3 bases from J, leaving 14 bases between. Here the CDR3 reads CASSAGTTFYEQYF. CDR3 sequence (DNA): TGTGCCAGCAGCGCGGGTACGACTTTCTACGAGCAGTACTTC.

The rearrangement uses TRBV7-9 and TRBJ1-2, with D tentatively TRBD1 (5 bases). Germline V lookup: CDR1 SEHNR, CDR2 FQNEAQ (reference sequence). V lost 3 bases to trimming and J lost 6 bases, with 14 bases between them. The CDR3 runs 14 residues. CDR3 residues: CASSLVQGWDGYTF. CDR3 coding DNA: TGTGCCAGCAGCTTGGTCCAGGGCTGGGATGGCTACACCTTC.

The CDR3 coding sequence is TGCAGCGTTGAAGGGGGAATGGGTGGCTACACCTTC. This translates into CSVEGGMGGYTF. V is TRBV29-1 and J is TRBJ1-2; no firm D call. With 1 base removed from V and 7 bases from J, the gap between germline ends came to 10 bases. Germline CDR1 reads SQVTM; CDR2 reads ANQGSEA. The CDR3 length is 12 residues. Variable domain in full (rest from reference TRBV29-1 and TRBJ1-2): SAVISQKPSRDICQRGTSLTIQCQVDSQVTMMFWYRQQPGQSLTLIATANQGSEATYESGFVIDKFPISRPNLTFSTLTVSNMSPEDSSIYLCSVEGGMGGYTFGSGTRLTVV.

This chain links TRBV6-5 with TRBJ1-2, with TRBD1 matching 8 bases. V trimming: 4 bases; J trimming: 5 bases; junction bases outside the gene matches: 9. Looked up from germline, CDR1 is MNHEY and CDR2 is SVGAGI. The CDR3 is made up of 15 amino acids. This CDR3 reads CASSSGGDRGYGYTF. The CDR3 coding sequence is TGTGCCAGCAGTTCTGGGGGCGACAGGGGATATGGCTACACCTTC.

This clonotype has just a few counts. CDR3 DNA: TGCAGCGGGACAGGCCTCGGGGAGACCCAGTACTTC. Protein product: CSGTGLGETQYF. The J gene is TRBJ2-5, the V gene TRBV29-1; 7 bases are shared with TRBD1. Germline V lookup: CDR1 SQVTM, CDR2 ANQGSEA. V dropped 7 bases and J dropped 5; count of bases not matched to a gene: 7. This CDR3 is built from 12 residues.